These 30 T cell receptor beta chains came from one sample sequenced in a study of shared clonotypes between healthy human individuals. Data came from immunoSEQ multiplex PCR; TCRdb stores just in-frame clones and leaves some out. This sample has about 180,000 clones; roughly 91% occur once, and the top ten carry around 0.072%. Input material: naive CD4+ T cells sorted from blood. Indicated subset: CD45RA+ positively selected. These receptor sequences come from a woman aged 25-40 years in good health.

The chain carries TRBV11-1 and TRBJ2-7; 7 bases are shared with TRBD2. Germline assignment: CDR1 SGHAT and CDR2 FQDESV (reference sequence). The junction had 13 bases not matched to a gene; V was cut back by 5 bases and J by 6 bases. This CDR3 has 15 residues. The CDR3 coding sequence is TGTGCCAGCAGCCCGTTTGAGACTAGCAGGAGCGAGCAGTACTTC. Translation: CASSPFETSRSEQYF.

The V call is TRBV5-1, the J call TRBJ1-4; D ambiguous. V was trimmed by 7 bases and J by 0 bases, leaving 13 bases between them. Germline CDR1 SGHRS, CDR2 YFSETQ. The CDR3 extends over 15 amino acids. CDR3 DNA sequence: TGCGCCAGCTGCCCCGGAAAGGCAACTAATGAAAAACTGTTTTTT. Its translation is CASCPGKATNEKLFF.

As DNA, the CDR3 is TGTGCCAGCAGCCGGACAGCTTACGAGCAGTACTTC. Its translation is CASSRTAYEQYF. The chain combines TRBV2 with TRBJ2-7, with TRBD1 as a possible D gene (6 bases). V lost 6 bases and J lost 4, with 10 bases in between. Looked up from germline, CDR1 is SNHLY and CDR2 is FYNNEI. This CDR3 has 12 residues.

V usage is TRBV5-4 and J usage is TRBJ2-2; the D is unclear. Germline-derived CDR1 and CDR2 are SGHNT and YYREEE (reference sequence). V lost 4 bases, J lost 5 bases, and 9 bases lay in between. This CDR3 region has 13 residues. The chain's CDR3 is CASSRYGTGELFF. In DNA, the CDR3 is TGTGCCAGCAGCCGGTATGGGACCGGGGAGCTGTTTTTT.

The CDR3 protein is CASSVRGGNQPQHF. The CDR3 nucleotides are TGTGCCAGCAGTGTCAGGGGAGGCAATCAGCCCCAGCATTTT. V gene TRBV6-1 combines with J gene TRBJ1-5; D may be TRBD1 (6 bases). From germline, CDR1 is MNHNS and CDR2 SASEGT. Trimming took 4 bases from V and 2 from J, leaving 9 bases between them. The CDR3 is 14 residues long.

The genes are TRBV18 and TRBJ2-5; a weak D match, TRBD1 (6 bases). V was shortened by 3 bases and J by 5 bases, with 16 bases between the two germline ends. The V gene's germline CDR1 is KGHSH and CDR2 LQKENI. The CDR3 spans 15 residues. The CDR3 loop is CASSPRTGLTETQYF. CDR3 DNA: TGTGCCAGCTCACCCCGCACAGGGTTAACGGAGACCCAGTACTTC.

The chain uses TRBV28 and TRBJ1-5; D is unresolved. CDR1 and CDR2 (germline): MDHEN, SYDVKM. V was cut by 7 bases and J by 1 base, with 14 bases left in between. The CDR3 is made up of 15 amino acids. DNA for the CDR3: TGTGCCAGCAACCCCGGTTCTTTCAGCAATCAGCCCCAGCATTTT. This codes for CASNPGSFSNQPQHF.

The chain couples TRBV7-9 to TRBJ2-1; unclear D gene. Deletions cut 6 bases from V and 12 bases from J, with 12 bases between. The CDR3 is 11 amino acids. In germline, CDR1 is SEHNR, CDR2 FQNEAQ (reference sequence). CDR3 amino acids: CASSPDLLQFF. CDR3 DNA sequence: TGTGCCAGCAGTCCCGACTTATTGCAGTTCTTC.

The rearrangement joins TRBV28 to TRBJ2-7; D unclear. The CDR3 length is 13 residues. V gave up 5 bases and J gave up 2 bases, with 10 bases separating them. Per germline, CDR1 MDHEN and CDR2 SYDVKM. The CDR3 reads CASSLEVPYEQYF. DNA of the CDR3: TGTGCCAGCAGTCTAGAGGTGCCCTACGAGCAGTACTTC.

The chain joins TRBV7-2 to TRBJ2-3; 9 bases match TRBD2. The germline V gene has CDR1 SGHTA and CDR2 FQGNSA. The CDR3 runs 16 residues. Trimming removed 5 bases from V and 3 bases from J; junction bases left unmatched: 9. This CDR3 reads CASSVGLAGVTDTQYF. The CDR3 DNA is TGTGCCAGCAGCGTTGGGTTAGCGGGAGTTACAGATACGCAGTATTTT.

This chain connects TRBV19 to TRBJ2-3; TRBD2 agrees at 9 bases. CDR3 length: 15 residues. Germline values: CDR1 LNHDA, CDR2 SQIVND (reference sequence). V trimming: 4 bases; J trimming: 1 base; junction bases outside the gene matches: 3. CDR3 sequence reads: CASSTASGGTDTQYF. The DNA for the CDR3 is TGTGCCAGTAGTACCGCTAGCGGGGGCACAGATACGCAGTATTTT. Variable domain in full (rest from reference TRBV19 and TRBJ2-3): DGGITQSPKYLFRKEGQNVTLSCEQNLNHDAMYWYRQDPGQGLRLIYYSQIVNDFQKGDIAEGYSVSREKKESFPLTVTSAQKNPTAFYLCASSTASGGTDTQYFGPGTRLTVL.

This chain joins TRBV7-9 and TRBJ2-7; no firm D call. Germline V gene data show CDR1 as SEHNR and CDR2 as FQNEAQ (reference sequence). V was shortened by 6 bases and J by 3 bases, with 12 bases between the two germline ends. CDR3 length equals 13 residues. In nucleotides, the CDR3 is TGTGCCAGCAGACCGCAGGCCTACTACGAGCAGTACTTC. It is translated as CASRPQAYYEQYF.

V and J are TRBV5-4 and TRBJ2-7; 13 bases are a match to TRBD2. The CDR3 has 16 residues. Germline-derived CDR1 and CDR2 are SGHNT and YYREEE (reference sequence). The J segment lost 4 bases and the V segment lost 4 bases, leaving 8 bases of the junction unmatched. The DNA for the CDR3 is TGTGCCAGCAGCCCCGGACTAGCGGGAGAGCAGTACGAGCAGTACTTC. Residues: CASSPGLAGEQYEQYF.

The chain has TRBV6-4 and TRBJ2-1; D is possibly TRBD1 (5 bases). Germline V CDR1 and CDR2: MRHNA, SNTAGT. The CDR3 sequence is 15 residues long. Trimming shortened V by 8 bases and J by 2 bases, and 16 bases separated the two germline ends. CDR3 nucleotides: TGTGCCAGCGCCCTAGATCAGGGCCCCTACAATGAGCAGTTCTTC. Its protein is CASALDQGPYNEQFF.

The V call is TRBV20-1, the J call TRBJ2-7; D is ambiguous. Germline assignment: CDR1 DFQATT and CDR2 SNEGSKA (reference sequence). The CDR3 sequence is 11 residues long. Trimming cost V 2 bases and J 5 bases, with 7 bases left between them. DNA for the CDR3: TGCAGTGCTAGATCTACTAACGAGCAGTACTTC. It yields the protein CSARSTNEQYF.

DNA of the CDR3: TGTGCCAGCAGCTTGGCAGGGGGCGCTAATGAAAAACTGTTTTTT. Translation gives CASSLAGGANEKLFF. The chain uses TRBV5-4 and TRBJ1-4; 8 bases are a match to TRBD1. The V gene end was trimmed by 0 bases and the J gene end by 3 bases; junction bases not matched to a gene: 1. The CDR3 extends over 15 amino acids. Germline V lookup: CDR1 SGHNT, CDR2 YYREEE (reference sequence).

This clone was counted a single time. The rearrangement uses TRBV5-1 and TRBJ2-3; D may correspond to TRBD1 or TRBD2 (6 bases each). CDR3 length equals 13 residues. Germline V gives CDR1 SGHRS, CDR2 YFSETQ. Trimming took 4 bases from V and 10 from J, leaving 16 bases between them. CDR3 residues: CASSTFYREAQYF. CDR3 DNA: TGCGCCAGCAGCACCTTCTACAGGGAGGCGCAGTATTTT.

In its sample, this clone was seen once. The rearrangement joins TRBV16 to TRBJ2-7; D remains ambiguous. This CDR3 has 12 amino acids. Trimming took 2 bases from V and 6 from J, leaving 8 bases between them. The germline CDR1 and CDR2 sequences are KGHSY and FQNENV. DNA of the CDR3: TGTGCCAGCAGCCAAAAAGCAAGCGAGCAGTACTTC. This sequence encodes CASSQKASEQYF.

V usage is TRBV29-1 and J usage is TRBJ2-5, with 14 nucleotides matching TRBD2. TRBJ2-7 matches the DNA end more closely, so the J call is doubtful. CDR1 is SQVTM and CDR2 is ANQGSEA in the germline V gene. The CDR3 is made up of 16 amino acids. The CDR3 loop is CSVLRIAGTSGSEQYF. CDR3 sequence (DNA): TGCAGCGTTTTGCGTATTGCCGGGACTAGCGGGAGCGAGCAGTACTTC.

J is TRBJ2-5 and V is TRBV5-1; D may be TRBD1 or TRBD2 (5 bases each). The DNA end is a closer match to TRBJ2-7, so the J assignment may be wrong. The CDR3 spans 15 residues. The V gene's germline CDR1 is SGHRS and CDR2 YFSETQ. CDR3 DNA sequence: TGCGCCAGCAGGTCGGGGACGGCCGACCACTACGAGCAGTACTTC. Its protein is CASRSGTADHYEQYF.

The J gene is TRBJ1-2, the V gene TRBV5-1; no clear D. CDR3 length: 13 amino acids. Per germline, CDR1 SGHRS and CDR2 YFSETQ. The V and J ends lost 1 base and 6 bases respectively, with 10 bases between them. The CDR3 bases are TGCGCCAGCAGCTTGAGCGGAGGAGATGGCTACACCTTC. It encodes CASSLSGGDGYTF.

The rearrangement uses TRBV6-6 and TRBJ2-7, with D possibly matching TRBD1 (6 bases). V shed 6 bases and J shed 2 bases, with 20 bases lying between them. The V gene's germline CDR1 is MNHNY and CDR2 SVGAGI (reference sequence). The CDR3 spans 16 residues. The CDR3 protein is CASSRSWQGRTYEQYF. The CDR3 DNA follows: TGTGCCAGCAGCCGGAGTTGGCAGGGGCGCACCTACGAGCAGTACTTC.

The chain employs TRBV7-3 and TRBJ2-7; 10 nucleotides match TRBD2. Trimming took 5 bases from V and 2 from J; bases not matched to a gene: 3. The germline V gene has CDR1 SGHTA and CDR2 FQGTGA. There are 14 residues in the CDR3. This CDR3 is CASSPAGGPYEQYF. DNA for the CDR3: TGTGCCAGCAGCCCAGCGGGAGGGCCCTACGAGCAGTACTTC.

CDR3 in amino acids: CASSSPTGAYGYTF. The DNA for the CDR3 is TGTGCCAGCAGTTCCCCGACAGGGGCCTATGGCTACACCTTC. J is TRBJ1-2 and V is TRBV6-6; 8 bases map to TRBD1. Trimming removed 4 bases from V and 4 bases from J; junction bases left unmatched: 5. Germline assignment: CDR1 MNHNY and CDR2 SVGAGI (reference sequence). The CDR3 loop spans 14 amino acids.

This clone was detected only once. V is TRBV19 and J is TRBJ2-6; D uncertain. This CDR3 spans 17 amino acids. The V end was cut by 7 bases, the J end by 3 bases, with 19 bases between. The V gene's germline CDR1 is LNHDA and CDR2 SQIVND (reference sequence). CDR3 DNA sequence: TGTGCCAGTACTGGAGATACCTTGTGGGTTGGGGCCAACGTCCTGACTTTC. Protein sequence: CASTGDTLWVGANVLTF.

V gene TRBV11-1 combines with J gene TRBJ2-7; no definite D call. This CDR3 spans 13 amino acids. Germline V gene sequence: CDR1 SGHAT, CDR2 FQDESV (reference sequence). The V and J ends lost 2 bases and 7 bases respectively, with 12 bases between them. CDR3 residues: CASSLSYGREQYF. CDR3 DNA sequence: TGTGCCAGCAGCTTAAGTTATGGGCGAGAGCAGTACTTC.

The CDR3: CASAEGGQTYEQYF. CDR3 coding DNA: TGCGCCAGCGCCGAGGGGGGACAGACATACGAGCAGTACTTC. The chain recombines TRBV5-1 with TRBJ2-7, with D tentatively TRBD1 (7 bases). Germline V gives CDR1 SGHRS, CDR2 YFSETQ. The V gene lost 7 bases and the J gene lost 4 bases, with 18 bases spanning the gap. This CDR3 is built from 14 residues.

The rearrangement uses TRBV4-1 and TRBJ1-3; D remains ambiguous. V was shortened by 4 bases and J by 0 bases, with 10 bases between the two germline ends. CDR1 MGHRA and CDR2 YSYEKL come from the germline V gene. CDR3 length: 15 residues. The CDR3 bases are TGCGCCAGCAGCCCCTTGGACCTCTCTGGAAACACCATATATTTT. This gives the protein CASSPLDLSGNTIYF.

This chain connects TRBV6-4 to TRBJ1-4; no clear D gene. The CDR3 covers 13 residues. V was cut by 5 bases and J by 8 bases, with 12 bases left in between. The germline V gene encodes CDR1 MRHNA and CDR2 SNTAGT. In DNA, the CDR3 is TGTGCCAGCAGTCGTCAGGCTGACGAAAAACTGTTTTTT. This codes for CASSRQADEKLFF.

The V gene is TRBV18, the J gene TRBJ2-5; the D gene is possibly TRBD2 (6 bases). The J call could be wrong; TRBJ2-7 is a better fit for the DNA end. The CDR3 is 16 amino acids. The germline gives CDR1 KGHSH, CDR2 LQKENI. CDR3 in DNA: TGTGCCAGCTCACCATCTGGGTCGGGAGCGGTTTTCGAGCAGTACTTC. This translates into CASSPSGSGAVFEQYF.